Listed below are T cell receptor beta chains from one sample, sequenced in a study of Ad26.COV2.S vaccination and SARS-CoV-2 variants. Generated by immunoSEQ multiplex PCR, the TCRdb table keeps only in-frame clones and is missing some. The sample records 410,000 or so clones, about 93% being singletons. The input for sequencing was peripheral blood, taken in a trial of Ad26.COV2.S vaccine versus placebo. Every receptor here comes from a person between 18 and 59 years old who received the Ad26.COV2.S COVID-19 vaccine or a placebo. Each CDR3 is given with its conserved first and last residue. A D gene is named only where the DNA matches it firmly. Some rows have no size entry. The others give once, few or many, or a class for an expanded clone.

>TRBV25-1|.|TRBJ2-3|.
CASSESSNTDTQYF
TGTGCCAGCAGTGAATCCTCCAACACAGATACGCAGTATTTT
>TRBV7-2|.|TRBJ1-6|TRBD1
CASSMDRGIDSPLHF
TGTGCCAGCAGCATGGACAGGGGGATTGATTCACCCCTCCACTTT
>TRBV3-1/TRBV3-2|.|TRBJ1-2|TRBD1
CASSQRGQAYNYGYTF
TGTGCCAGCAGCCAGCGGGGACAGGCCTACAACTATGGCTACACCTTC
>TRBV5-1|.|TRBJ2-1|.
CASSPEPGVGNEQFF
TGCGCCAGCAGTCCAGAGCCAGGGGTGGGCAATGAGCAGTTCTTC
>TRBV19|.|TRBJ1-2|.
CASSIWENYGYTF
TGTGCCAGTAGTATCTGGGAGAACTATGGCTACACCTTC
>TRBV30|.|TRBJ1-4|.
CAWSEQARAGKLFF
TGTGCCTGGAGCGAACAGGCTCGTGCGGGAAAACTGTTTTTT
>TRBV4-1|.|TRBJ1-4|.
CASSRDSATNEKLFF
TGCGCCAGCAGCCGAGACAGTGCAACTAATGAAAAACTGTTTTTT
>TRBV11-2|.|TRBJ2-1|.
CASRTASYNEQFF
TGTGCCAGCAGGACCGCCTCCTACAATGAGCAGTTCTTC
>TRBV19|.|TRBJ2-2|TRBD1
CASHFSGTGGSDFTGELFF
TGTGCCAGTCATTTCTCCGGGACAGGGGGCTCGGATTTCACCGGGGAGCTGTTTTTT
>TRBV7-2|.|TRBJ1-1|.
CASSSTAWATEAFF
TGTGCCAGCAGCTCGACTGCCTGGGCCACTGAAGCTTTCTTT
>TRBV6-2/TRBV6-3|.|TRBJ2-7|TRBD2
CASSYSSSGKAPYEQYF
TGTGCCAGCAGTTACTCCTCTAGCGGTAAAGCCCCCTACGAGCAGTACTTC
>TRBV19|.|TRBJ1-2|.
CASTPQGVGNYGYTF
TGTGCCAGTACACCACAGGGCGTGGGCAACTATGGCTACACCTTC
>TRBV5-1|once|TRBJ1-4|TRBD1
CASSAGQTNEKLFF
TGCGCCAGCAGCGCGGGACAGACTAATGAAAAACTGTTTTTT
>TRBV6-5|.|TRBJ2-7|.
CASSYSPGATYEQYF
TGTGCCAGCAGTTACTCGCCAGGAGCCACCTACGAGCAGTACTTC
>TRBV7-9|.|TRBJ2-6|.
CASSDGGSGANVLTF
TGTGCCAGCAGCGACGGCGGCTCTGGGGCCAACGTCCTGACTTTC
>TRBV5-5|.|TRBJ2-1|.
CASSLALSWNEQFF
TGTGCCAGCAGCTTGGCTTTATCGTGGAATGAGCAGTTCTTC
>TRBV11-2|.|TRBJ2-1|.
CASSFGGIYNEQFF
TGTGCCAGCAGCTTCGGGGGAATATACAATGAGCAGTTCTTC
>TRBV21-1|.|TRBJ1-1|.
CASSKVGNGFMNTEAFF
TGTGCCAGCAGCAAAGTAGGCAACGGCTTCATGAACACTGAAGCTTTCTTT
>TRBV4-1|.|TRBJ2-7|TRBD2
CASSQDWRGTYEQYF
TGCGCCAGCAGCCAAGATTGGCGGGGGACCTACGAGCAGTACTTC
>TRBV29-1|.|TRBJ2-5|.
CSVELNRKETQYF
TGCAGCGTTGAACTAAACAGGAAAGAGACCCAGTACTTC
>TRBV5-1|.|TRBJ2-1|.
CASSLDEGGPYNEQFF
TGCGCCAGCAGCTTGGACGAGGGAGGCCCCTACAATGAGCAGTTCTTC
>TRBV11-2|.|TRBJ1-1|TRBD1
CASSEDRTGAGEAFF
TGTGCCAGCAGCGAAGACAGGACAGGGGCGGGTGAAGCTTTCTTT
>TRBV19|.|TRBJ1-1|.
CASHIGGANTEAFF
TGTGCCAGCCACATAGGGGGGGCGAACACTGAAGCTTTCTTT
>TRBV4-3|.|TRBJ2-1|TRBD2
CASSQGFSVWAGAANEQFF
TGCGCCAGCAGCCAGGGGTTTAGCGTATGGGCGGGAGCGGCCAATGAGCAGTTCTTC
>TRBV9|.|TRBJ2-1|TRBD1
CASSPGGGEQFF
TGTGCCAGCAGCCCAGGGGGCGGCGAGCAGTTCTTC
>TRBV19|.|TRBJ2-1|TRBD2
CASSSGGDEQFF
TGTGCCAGTAGTTCCGGGGGGGATGAGCAGTTCTTC
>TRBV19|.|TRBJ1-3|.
CASTRGGSGNTIYF
TGTGCCAGTACTAGGGGTGGCTCTGGAAACACCATATATTTT
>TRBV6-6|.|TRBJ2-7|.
CASSPRANYEQYF
TGTGCCAGCAGCCCCAGGGCTAACTACGAGCAGTACTTC
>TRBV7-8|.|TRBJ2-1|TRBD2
CASSWTSGRAGEQFF
TGTGCCAGCAGCTGGACTAGCGGGAGGGCCGGAGAGCAGTTCTTC
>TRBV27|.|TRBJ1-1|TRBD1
CASTPTGSNTEAFF
TGTGCCAGCACCCCGACAGGGTCGAACACTGAAGCTTTCTTT
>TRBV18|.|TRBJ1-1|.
CASSPPNSQNTEAFF
TGTGCCAGCTCACCACCGAACAGTCAGAACACTGAAGCTTTCTTT
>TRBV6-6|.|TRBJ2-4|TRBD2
CASNAGGSKNIQYF
TGTGCCAGCAACGCGGGAGGAAGCAAAAACATTCAGTACTTC
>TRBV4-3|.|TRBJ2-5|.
CASSQDRRGVETQYF
TGCGCCAGCAGCCAAGATCGCAGGGGGGTTGAGACCCAGTACTTC
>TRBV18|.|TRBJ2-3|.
CASSPRGGGRPSTDTQYF
TGTGCCAGCTCACCACGCGGGGGCGGGAGACCTAGCACAGATACGCAGTATTTT
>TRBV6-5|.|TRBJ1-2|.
CASSYSTRNGYTF
TGTGCCAGCAGTTACTCGACAAGGAACGGCTACACCTTC
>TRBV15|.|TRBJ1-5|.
CATSRGAVEEYQPQHF
TGTGCCACCAGCAGAGGAGCGGTTGAGGAGTATCAGCCCCAGCATTTT
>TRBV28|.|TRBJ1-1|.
CASKAGPEAFF
TGTGCCAGCAAAGCAGGACCTGAAGCTTTCTTT
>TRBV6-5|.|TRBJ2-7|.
CASSPSGAVYEQYF
TGTGCCAGCAGTCCCTCAGGGGCAGTCTACGAGCAGTACTTC
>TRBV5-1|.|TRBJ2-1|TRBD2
CASSLTTGTSGWGGNEQFF
TGCGCCAGCAGCTTAACAACCGGGACTAGCGGGTGGGGGGGCAATGAGCAGTTCTTC
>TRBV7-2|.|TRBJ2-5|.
CASSSPRPRGETQYF
TGTGCCAGCAGCTCCCCCCGTCCCCGGGGGGAGACCCAGTACTTC
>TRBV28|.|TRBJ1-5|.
CASSTNGPNQPQHF
TGTGCCAGCAGTACCAATGGGCCCAATCAGCCCCAGCATTTT
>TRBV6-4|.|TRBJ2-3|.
CASSDLAGATDTQYF
TGTGCCAGCAGTGACCTCGCGGGGGCCACAGATACGCAGTATTTT
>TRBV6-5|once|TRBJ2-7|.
CASRTVYEQYF
TGTGCCAGCAGGACAGTCTACGAGCAGTACTTC
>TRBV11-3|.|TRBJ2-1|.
CASSLAPVGEQFF
TGTGCCAGCAGCTTAGCTCCCGTGGGGGAGCAGTTCTTC
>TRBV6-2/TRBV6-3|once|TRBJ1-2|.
CASSSPGLIYGYTF
TGTGCCAGCAGTTCGCCGGGACTCATCTATGGCTACACCTTC
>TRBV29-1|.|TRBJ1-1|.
CSVEGQENTEAFF
TGCAGCGTTGAAGGACAGGAGAACACTGAAGCTTTCTTT
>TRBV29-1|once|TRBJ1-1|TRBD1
CSVPQVDREDTEAFF
TGCAGCGTTCCCCAGGTGGACAGGGAGGACACTGAAGCTTTCTTT
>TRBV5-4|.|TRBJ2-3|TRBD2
CASSSGLATDTQYF
TGTGCCAGCAGCTCGGGACTAGCGACAGATACGCAGTATTTT
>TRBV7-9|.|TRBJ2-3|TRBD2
CASSSSGGRADTQYF
TGTGCCAGCAGCTCCTCGGGGGGACGGGCAGATACGCAGTATTTT
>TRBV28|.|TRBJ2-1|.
CASSPLDEQFF
TGTGCCAGCAGTCCGTTAGATGAGCAGTTCTTC
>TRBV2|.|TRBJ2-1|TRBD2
CASSERTSVNNEQFF
TGTGCCAGCAGTGAAAGGACTAGCGTCAACAATGAGCAGTTCTTC
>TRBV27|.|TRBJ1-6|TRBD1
CASSLGTGGTVNSPLHF
TGTGCCAGCAGTCTTGGGACAGGGGGCACTGTAAATTCACCCCTCCACTTT
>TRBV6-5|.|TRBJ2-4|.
CASSYRGSNIQYF
TGTGCCAGCAGTTACCGAGGGAGTAACATTCAGTACTTC
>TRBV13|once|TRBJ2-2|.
CASSSYTTGELFF
TGTGCCAGCAGCTCGTATACCACCGGGGAGCTGTTTTTT
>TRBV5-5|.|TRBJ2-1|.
CASSFGFYEQFF
TGTGCCAGCAGCTTCGGATTCTATGAGCAGTTCTTC
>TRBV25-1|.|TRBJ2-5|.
CASSEDWTHAQYF
TGTGCCAGCAGTGAAGATTGGACACACGCCCAGTACTTC
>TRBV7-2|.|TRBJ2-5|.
CASSLMGGGRRKTQYF
TGTGCCAGCAGCTTGATGGGGGGCGGCCGGCGGAAGACCCAGTACTTC
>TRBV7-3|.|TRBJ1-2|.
CASSQGGTNYGYTF
TGTGCCAGCAGTCAAGGGGGAACTAACTATGGCTACACCTTC
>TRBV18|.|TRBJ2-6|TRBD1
CASSPQQGTGANVLTF
TGTGCCAGCTCACCACAACAGGGGACTGGGGCCAACGTCCTGACTTTC